Detailed here is one T cell receptor (beta chain). Each CDR3 protein is one row after TCRdb ran MiXCR on the 5' RACE reads. Of 200,000 to 250,000 distinct CDR3 sequences listed, over 12% are singletons. The data are from a study of identical twins. The CDR3 consists of 20 residues. Trimming removed 2 bases at V and 0 bases at J, with 23 bases between. In germline, CDR1 is MNHEY, CDR2 SVGEGT. Material for sequencing was memory (CD45RO+) T cells sorted from blood. J is TRBJ2-1 and V is TRBV6-2 or TRBV6-3; D perhaps matches TRBD1 (6 bases). This clonotype was sampled from a woman aged 18-29 years in good health. This CDR3 reads CASSYGASGHLISSYNEQFF. For the CDR3, the DNA is TGTGCCAGCAGTTACGGGGCCTCGGGACACCTGATAAGCTCCTACAATGAGCAGTTCTTC.